The 31 T cell receptor beta chains given below trace back to one sample, sequenced in a study of blood T cell repertoires in COVID-19. Here immunoSEQ multiplex PCR was the method, and the copy in TCRdb shows in-frame clones only, minus some. The sample yields about 84,000 clones, about 83% seen once. The specimen was peripheral blood. The receptors come from an elderly woman with acute or convalescent COVID-19.

This clone appeared once. The V call is TRBV10-3, the J call TRBJ2-1; no reliable D call. This CDR3 has 15 amino acids. CDR1 is ENHRY and CDR2 is SYGVKD in the germline V gene. V lost 0 bases, J lost 0 bases, and 6 bases lay in between. CDR3 in amino acids: CAISESGLSYNEQFF. In nucleotides, the CDR3 is TGTGCCATCAGTGAGTCTGGCCTCTCCTACAATGAGCAGTTCTTC.

The chain uses TRBV19 and TRBJ2-3; possibly TRBD1 for D (6 bases). Trimming removed 3 bases at V and 0 bases at J, with 10 bases between. CDR3 length equals 15 residues. The germline V gene has CDR1 LNHDA and CDR2 SQIVND (reference sequence). The CDR3, as DNA: TGTGCCAGTAGTATTTCCGGACAGAGCACAGATACGCAGTATTTT. This sequence encodes CASSISGQSTDTQYF.

The chain couples TRBV6-6 to TRBJ1-3; D perhaps matches TRBD1 (6 bases). The CDR3 is made up of 16 amino acids. Germline V gene sequence: CDR1 MNHNY, CDR2 SVGAGI (reference sequence). Between the trimmed V and J ends, which lost 0 bases and 4 bases, there was a span of 13 bases. CDR3 DNA sequence: TGTGCCAGCAGTTACTCGGGCGGGGGCGACGGAAACACCATATATTTT. Amino acids: CASSYSGGGDGNTIYF.

The chain recombines TRBV19 with TRBJ2-1, with D maybe TRBD1 (6 bases). Germline CDR1 and CDR2: LNHDA and SQIVND (reference sequence). V lost 7 bases, J lost 6 bases, and 13 bases lay in between. This CDR3 has 13 residues. CDR3 loop: CASIQQGTNEQFF. The CDR3 coding sequence is TGTGCCAGTATCCAACAGGGTACCAATGAGCAGTTCTTC.

The J gene is TRBJ2-3, the V gene TRBV6-5, with 7 bases matching TRBD2. The CDR3 totals 15 residues. The V and J ends lost 4 bases and 2 bases, in that order; junction bases with no gene match: 6. Per germline, CDR1 MNHEY and CDR2 SVGAGI. The chain's CDR3 is CASSSSGDPTDTQYF. The CDR3 DNA is TGTGCCAGCAGTTCTAGCGGAGACCCCACAGATACGCAGTATTTT.

The rearrangement uses TRBV5-6 and TRBJ1-2; D call uncertain. CDR1 and CDR2 (germline): SGHDT, YYEEEE. The V and J ends lost 0 bases and 8 bases respectively, with 17 bases between them. The CDR3 contains 15 residues. The DNA of the CDR3 is TGTGCCAGCAGCTTGGACGGCGGGAGGGTTGGCGGCTACACCTTC. Translation: CASSLDGGRVGGYTF.

J is TRBJ2-3 and V is TRBV5-4; 11 nucleotides agree with TRBD2. V was pared by 4 bases and J by 4 bases, with 5 bases of the junction left unmatched. Germline CDR1 SGHNT, CDR2 YYREEE (reference sequence). The CDR3 loop spans 15 amino acids. The CDR3 region has the DNA TGTGCCAGCAGCAGTAGCGGGAGGGCCTCAGATACGCAGTATTTT. Amino acids: CASSSSGRASDTQYF.

The V and J genes are TRBV18 and TRBJ2-5; D perhaps matches TRBD1 (6 bases). The V end lost 10 bases, the J end lost 1 base, and 10 bases lay between the germline ends. Germline V lookup: CDR1 KGHSH, CDR2 LQKENI. The CDR3 spans 12 residues. The CDR3 DNA is TGTGCCACCGGACAGTTCCAAGAGACCCAGTACTTC. Its translation is CATGQFQETQYF. Full variable domain (outside the CDR3, taken from reference TRBV18 and TRBJ2-5): NAGVMQNPRHLVRRRGQEARLRCSPMKGHSHVYWYRQLPEEGLKFMVYLQKENIIDESGMPKERFSAEFPKEGPSILRIQQVVRGDSAAYFCATGQFQETQYFGPGTRLLVL.

The genes are TRBV7-9 and TRBJ1-1, with D unclear. CDR1 and CDR2 (germline): SEHNR, FQNEAQ (reference sequence). V shed 4 bases and J shed 0 bases, with 6 bases lying between them. The length of the CDR3 is 13 residues. In DNA, the CDR3 is TGTGCCAGCAGCTCGCAGGTGAACACTGAAGCTTTCTTT. It codes for CASSSQVNTEAFF.

J is TRBJ2-5 and V is TRBV7-3; D perhaps matches TRBD2 (6 bases). This CDR3 region has 15 residues. The germline V gene encodes CDR1 SGHTA and CDR2 FQGTGA. V shed 5 bases and J shed 5 bases, with 18 bases lying between them. This CDR3 is CASSRSGTGEETQYF. DNA of the CDR3: TGTGCCAGCAGCCGCTCCGGGACGGGGGAGGAGACCCAGTACTTC.

This clone was observed once. The chain uses TRBV5-1 and TRBJ2-1; D is possibly TRBD2 (5 bases). The CDR3 consists of 14 residues. Trimming removed 2 bases at V and 5 bases at J, with 11 bases between. Germline CDR1 SGHRS, CDR2 YFSETQ. The CDR3 DNA reads as TGCGCCAGCAGCTTTTCGGGGTCCCACAATGAGCAGTTCTTC. This encodes CASSFSGSHNEQFF.

The genes are TRBV24-1 and TRBJ2-3, with 9 bases identical to TRBD1. The CDR3 loop spans 15 amino acids. Germline V gives CDR1 KGHDR, CDR2 SFDVKD. After removal of 4 bases from V and 3 bases from J, the junction contained 4 bases not matched to a gene. The CDR3 sequence: CATSEDRGATDTQYF. In nucleotides, the CDR3 is TGTGCCACCAGTGAGGACAGGGGAGCTACAGATACGCAGTATTTT.

The chain joins TRBV7-2 to TRBJ1-2; tentative D call: TRBD1 (5 bases). This CDR3 is built from 13 residues. Germline CDR1 reads SGHTA; CDR2 reads FQGNSA. V was clipped by 3 bases and J by 8 bases, with 13 bases between them. CDR3 DNA: TGTGCCAGCAGCTTTTCAATTGGGGGGGGCTACACCTTC. Amino acids: CASSFSIGGGYTF.

This clone has a single count. The V and J genes are TRBV7-9 and TRBJ2-2; D ambiguous. The CDR3 contains 12 residues. Trimming removed 5 bases at V and 5 bases at J, with 6 bases between. The germline CDR1 and CDR2 sequences are SEHNR and FQNEAQ (reference sequence). The DNA of the CDR3 is TGTGCCAGCAGCCGTTCTACCGGGGAGCTGTTTTTT. Protein sequence: CASSRSTGELFF.

This rearrangement joins TRBV5-1 to TRBJ2-3; D call uncertain. The CDR3 is 15 residues long. Germline V gene sequence: CDR1 SGHRS, CDR2 YFSETQ. Trimming cost V 1 base and J 4 bases, with 13 bases left between them. The CDR3 DNA reads as TGCGCCAGCAGCTTGTCGGTTCCCCCCCCAGATACGCAGTATTTT. Amino acids: CASSLSVPPPDTQYF.

The V and J genes are TRBV14 and TRBJ1-4, with a possible D match to TRBD1 (6 bases). From germline, CDR1 is SGHDN and CDR2 FVKESK. The CDR3 covers 12 residues. Trimming took 4 bases from V and 7 from J, leaving 7 bases between them. CDR3 region: CASSPQGEKLFF. The CDR3 region has the DNA TGTGCCAGCAGCCCACAGGGTGAAAAACTGTTTTTT.

CDR3 coding DNA: TGTGCCAGCAGCCGTTTAGCGGGACGGACCGGGGAGCTGTTTTTT. Protein: CASSRLAGRTGELFF. V gene TRBV6-5 combines with J gene TRBJ2-2, with TRBD2 matching over 8 bases. This CDR3 is built from 15 residues. CDR1 MNHEY and CDR2 SVGAGI come from the germline V gene. The J segment lost 5 bases and the V segment lost 6 bases, leaving 8 bases of the junction unmatched.

The genes are TRBV19 and TRBJ1-4; TRBD1 might be the D (6 bases). The CDR3 contains 13 residues. Trimming removed 6 bases from V and 6 bases from J, with 11 bases in between. Per the germline V gene, CDR1 is LNHDA and CDR2 is SQIVND (reference sequence). CDR3 sequence (DNA): TGTGCCAGTAGAGACAGGAGGTATGAAAAACTGTTTTTT. Amino acids: CASRDRRYEKLFF.

The V and J genes are TRBV4-3 and TRBJ1-2; no clear D. CDR1 is LGHNA and CDR2 is YSLEER in the germline V gene. CDR3 length equals 16 residues. Trimming took off 1 base at V and 8 bases at J, with 20 bases between the two ends. The DNA of the CDR3 is TGCGCCAGCAGCCAAGTTAGTACCTGGAAGAGAGGGGGCTACACCTTC. Its translation is CASSQVSTWKRGGYTF.

The chain is built from TRBV10-3 and TRBJ1-3, with D perhaps matching TRBD1 (5 bases). Germline-derived CDR1 and CDR2 are ENHRY and SYGVKD. Trimming stripped 7 bases from V and 0 bases from J, with 10 bases between. CDR3 size: 14 residues. CDR3 sequence reads: CAIKEGSSGNTIYF. CDR3 bases: TGTGCCATCAAGGAGGGGAGCTCTGGAAACACCATATATTTT.

The CDR3 reads CASSLTSGSFSGELFF. The CDR3 DNA sequence: TGTGCCAGCAGTTTGACTAGCGGGAGTTTCTCCGGGGAGCTGTTTTTT. V gene TRBV27 combines with J gene TRBJ2-2; 12 nucleotides match TRBD2. The CDR3 contains 16 residues. J lost 6 bases, V lost 3 bases, and 5 bases had no gene match. The V gene's germline CDR1 is MNHEY and CDR2 SMNVEV (reference sequence).

This clone was recorded once. The chain employs TRBV7-9 and TRBJ2-7; D is unclear. V lost 5 bases and J lost 4, with 21 bases in between. Per germline, CDR1 SEHNR and CDR2 FQNEAQ (reference sequence). CDR3 length: 16 amino acids. CDR3 nucleotide sequence: TGTGCCAGCAGCAAAAAGACGAGGCTAGTAAATTACGAGCAGTACTTC. Translating it yields CASSKKTRLVNYEQYF.

The V and J genes are TRBV19 and TRBJ1-5, with D maybe TRBD1 (5 bases). CDR1 LNHDA and CDR2 SQIVND come from the germline V gene (reference sequence). Trimming took off 3 bases at V and 5 bases at J, with 8 bases between the two ends. CDR3 length equals 13 residues. CDR3 coding DNA: TGTGCCAGTAGTATCTTCAGGGATCAGCCCCAGCATTTT. The encoded protein is CASSIFRDQPQHF.

V and J are TRBV5-5 and TRBJ1-1, with 8 bases matching TRBD1. V shed 0 bases, J shed 2 bases, and the junction held 3 bases outside the gene matches. Germline assignment: CDR1 SGHKS and CDR2 YYEKEE (reference sequence). The CDR3 has 15 amino acids. CDR3 coding DNA: TGTGCCAGCAGCTTGGTACAGGGGGTCAACACTGAAGCTTTCTTT. Translation: CASSLVQGVNTEAFF.

The V and J genes are TRBV6-5 and TRBJ1-1; D is possibly TRBD1 (6 bases). V was trimmed by 7 bases and J by 3 bases, leaving 15 bases between them. CDR1 is MNHEY, CDR2 SVGAGI, per germline. The CDR3 spans 14 residues. The CDR3 here is CASTNGDTHTEAFF. The CDR3 nucleotides read TGTGCCAGCACTAACGGGGACACCCACACTGAAGCTTTCTTT.

The CDR3 nucleotides are TGTGCCAGCAGACGCCCGGGACAGGGCACCTACGAGCAGTACTTC. The encoded protein is CASRRPGQGTYEQYF. The rearrangement uses TRBV6-6 and TRBJ2-7, with 9 bases fitting TRBD1. The germline V gene has CDR1 MNHNY and CDR2 SVGAGI (reference sequence). The CDR3 contains 15 residues. J was trimmed by 2 bases and V by 6 bases; bases with no gene match: 8.

This clone showed up just a few times. The V call is TRBV30, the J call TRBJ2-2, with TRBD2 as a possible D gene (6 bases). The CDR3 is 12 amino acids. Germline-derived CDR1 and CDR2 are GTSNPN and SVGIG (reference sequence). Deletions cut 8 bases from V and 5 bases from J, with 12 bases between. In nucleotides, the CDR3 is TGTGCCAGCCGGGGGATGACCGGGGAGCTGTTTTTT. This gives the protein CASRGMTGELFF.

This clone was counted between two and nine times. V and J are TRBV6-2 or TRBV6-3 and TRBJ1-5, with TRBD1 matching over 7 bases. Germline lookup yields CDR1 MNHEY and CDR2 SVGEGT. Trimming took 3 bases from V and 5 from J; bases not matched to a gene: 10. The CDR3 has 16 amino acids. CDR3: CASSYLATGFDQPQHF. CDR3 DNA sequence: TGTGCCAGCAGTTATCTTGCGACAGGGTTTGATCAGCCCCAGCATTTT.

This clone has just a few counts. CDR3 in DNA: TGTGCCAGCAGCAAAGACAGGTTCCATGGCTACACCTTC. Amino acids: CASSKDRFHGYTF. The J gene is TRBJ1-2, the V gene TRBV5-4; maybe TRBD1 (6 bases). The CDR3 extends over 13 amino acids. Germline CDR1 is SGHNT and CDR2 is YYREEE (reference sequence). V was shortened by 4 bases and J by 6 bases, with 13 bases between the two germline ends.

The rearrangement joins TRBV24-1 to TRBJ2-5, with 9 nucleotides matching TRBD1. V trimming: 3 bases; J trimming: 5 bases; junction bases outside the gene matches: 6. The length of the CDR3 is 15 residues. Germline CDR1 is KGHDR and CDR2 is SFDVKD. DNA for the CDR3: TGTGCCACCAGTGATCCGACAGGGGGTAAGGAGACCCAGTACTTC. It yields the protein CATSDPTGGKETQYF.

The CDR3 region has the DNA TGTGCCAGCAGAGAGACAGGGGAAAAAGATACGCAGTATTTT. This encodes CASRETGEKDTQYF. V usage is TRBV6-5 and J usage is TRBJ2-3; 8 nucleotides align to TRBD1. The length of the CDR3 is 14 residues. The germline gives CDR1 MNHEY, CDR2 SVGAGI. J lost 5 bases, V lost 6 bases, and 7 bases had no gene match.